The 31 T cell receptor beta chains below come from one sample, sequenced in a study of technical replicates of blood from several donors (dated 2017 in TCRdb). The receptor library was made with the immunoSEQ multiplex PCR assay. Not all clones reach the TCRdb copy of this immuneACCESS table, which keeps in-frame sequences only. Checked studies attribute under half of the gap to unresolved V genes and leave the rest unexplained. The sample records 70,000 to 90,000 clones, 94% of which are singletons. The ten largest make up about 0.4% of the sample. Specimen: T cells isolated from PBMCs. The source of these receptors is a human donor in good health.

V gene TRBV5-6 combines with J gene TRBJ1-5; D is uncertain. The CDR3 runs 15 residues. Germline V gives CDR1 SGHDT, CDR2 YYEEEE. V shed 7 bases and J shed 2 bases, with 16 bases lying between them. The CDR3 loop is CASQAGFGGNQPQHF. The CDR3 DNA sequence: TGTGCCAGCCAGGCGGGCTTTGGGGGCAATCAGCCCCAGCATTTT.

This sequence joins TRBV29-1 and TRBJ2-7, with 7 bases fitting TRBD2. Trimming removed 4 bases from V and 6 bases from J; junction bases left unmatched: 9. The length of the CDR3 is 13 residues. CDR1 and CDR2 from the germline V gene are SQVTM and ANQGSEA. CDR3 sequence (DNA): TGCAGCGTTGGGGGGAGGGTATCAGTCGAGCAGTACTTC. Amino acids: CSVGGRVSVEQYF.

The CDR3 nucleotides are TGTGCCTGGAGTCAAGACAGGGTAGACGAGCAGTACTTC. It translates to CAWSQDRVDEQYF. The genes are TRBV30 and TRBJ2-7, with 7 bases lining up with TRBD1. Germline V gives CDR1 GTSNPN, CDR2 SVGIG (reference sequence). The length of the CDR3 is 13 residues. V was pared by 2 bases and J by 5 bases, with 6 bases of the junction left unmatched.

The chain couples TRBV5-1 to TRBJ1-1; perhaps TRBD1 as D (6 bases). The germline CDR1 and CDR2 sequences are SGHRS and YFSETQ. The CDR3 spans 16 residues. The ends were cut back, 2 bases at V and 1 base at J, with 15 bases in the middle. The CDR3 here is CASSFYTGKANTEAFF. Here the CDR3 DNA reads TGCGCCAGCAGCTTCTATACAGGGAAGGCGAACACTGAAGCTTTCTTT.

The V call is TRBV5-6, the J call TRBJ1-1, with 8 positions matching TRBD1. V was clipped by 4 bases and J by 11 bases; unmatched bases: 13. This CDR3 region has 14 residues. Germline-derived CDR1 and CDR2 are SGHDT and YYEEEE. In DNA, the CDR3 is TGTGCCAGCAGCCTGCGGACAGGGTTAGGCTTGGCTTTCTTT. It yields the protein CASSLRTGLGLAFF.

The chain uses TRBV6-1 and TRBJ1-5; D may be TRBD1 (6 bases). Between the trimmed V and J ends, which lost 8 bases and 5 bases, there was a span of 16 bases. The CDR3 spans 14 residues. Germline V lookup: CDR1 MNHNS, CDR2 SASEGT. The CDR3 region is CASGRTAGDQPQHF. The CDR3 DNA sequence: TGTGCCAGCGGAAGAACCGCAGGGGATCAGCCCCAGCATTTT.

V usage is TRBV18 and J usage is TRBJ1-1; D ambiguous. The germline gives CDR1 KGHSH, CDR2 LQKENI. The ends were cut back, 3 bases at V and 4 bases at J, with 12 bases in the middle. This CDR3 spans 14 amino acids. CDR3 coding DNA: TGTGCCAGCTCACCTACGGAGGCCCTCACTGAAGCTTTCTTT. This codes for CASSPTEALTEAFF.

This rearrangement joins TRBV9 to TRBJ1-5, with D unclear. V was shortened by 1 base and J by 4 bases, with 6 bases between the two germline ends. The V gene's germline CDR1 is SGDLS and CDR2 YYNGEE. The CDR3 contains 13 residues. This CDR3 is CASSVYGNQPQHF. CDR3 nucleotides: TGTGCCAGCAGCGTATACGGGAATCAGCCCCAGCATTTT.

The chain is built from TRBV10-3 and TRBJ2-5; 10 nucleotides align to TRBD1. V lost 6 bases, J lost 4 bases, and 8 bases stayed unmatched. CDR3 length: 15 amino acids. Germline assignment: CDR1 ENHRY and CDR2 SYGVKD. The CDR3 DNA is TGTGCCATCAGCGCCAGGACAGGGGGATCAGAGACCCAGTACTTC. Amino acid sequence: CAISARTGGSETQYF.

CDR3 DNA: TGTGCCAGCAGTGAACTAGCGGGAGGAATCGGATCGGATACGCAGTATTTT. It is translated as CASSELAGGIGSDTQYF. V is TRBV2 and J is TRBJ2-3; 11 nucleotides align to TRBD2. The CDR3 covers 17 residues. Germline CDR1 and CDR2: SNHLY and FYNNEI. V was clipped by 2 bases and J by 6 bases; unmatched bases: 10.

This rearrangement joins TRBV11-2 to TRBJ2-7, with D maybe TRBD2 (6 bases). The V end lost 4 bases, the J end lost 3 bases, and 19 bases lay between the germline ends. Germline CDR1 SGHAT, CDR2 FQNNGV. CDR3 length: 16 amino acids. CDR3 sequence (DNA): TGTGCCAGCAGCTCCTATCTAGCGTCCCAAGACTACGAGCAGTACTTC. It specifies CASSSYLASQDYEQYF.

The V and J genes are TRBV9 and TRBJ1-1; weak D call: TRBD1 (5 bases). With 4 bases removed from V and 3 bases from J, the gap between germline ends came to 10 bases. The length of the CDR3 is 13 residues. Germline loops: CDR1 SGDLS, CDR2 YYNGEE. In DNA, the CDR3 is TGTGCCAGCAGCTCAAGGGGTTACACTGAAGCTTTCTTT. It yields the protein CASSSRGYTEAFF. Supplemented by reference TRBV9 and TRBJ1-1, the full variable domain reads DSGVTQTPKHLITATGQRVTLRCSPRSGDLSVYWYQQSLDQGLQFLIQYYNGEERAKGNILERFSAQQFPDLHSELNLSSLELGDSALYFCASSSRGYTEAFFGQGTRLTVV.

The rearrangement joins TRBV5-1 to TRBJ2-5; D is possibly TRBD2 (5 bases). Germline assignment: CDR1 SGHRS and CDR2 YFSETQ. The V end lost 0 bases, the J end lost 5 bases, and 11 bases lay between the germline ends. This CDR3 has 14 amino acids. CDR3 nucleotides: TGCGCCAGCAGCTTGGCAATAGGCGGGGAGACCCAGTACTTC. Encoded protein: CASSLAIGGETQYF.

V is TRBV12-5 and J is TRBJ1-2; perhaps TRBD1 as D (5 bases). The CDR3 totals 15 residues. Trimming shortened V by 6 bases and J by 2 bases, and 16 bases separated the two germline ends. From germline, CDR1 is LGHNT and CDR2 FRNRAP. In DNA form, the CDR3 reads TGTGCTAGTGGCAAGCAGGGTTTACTGAACTATGGCTACACCTTC. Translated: CASGKQGLLNYGYTF.

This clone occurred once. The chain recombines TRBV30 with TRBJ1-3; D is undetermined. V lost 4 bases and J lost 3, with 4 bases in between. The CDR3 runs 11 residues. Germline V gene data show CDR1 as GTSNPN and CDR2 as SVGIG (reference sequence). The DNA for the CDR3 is TGTGCCTGGATACATGGAAACACCATATATTTT. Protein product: CAWIHGNTIYF.

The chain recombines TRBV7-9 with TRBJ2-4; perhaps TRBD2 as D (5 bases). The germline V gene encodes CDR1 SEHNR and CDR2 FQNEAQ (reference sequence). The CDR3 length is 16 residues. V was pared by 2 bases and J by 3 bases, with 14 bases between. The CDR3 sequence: CASSLSEGIGKNIQYF. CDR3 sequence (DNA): TGTGCCAGCAGCTTATCCGAGGGTATAGGCAAAAACATTCAGTACTTC. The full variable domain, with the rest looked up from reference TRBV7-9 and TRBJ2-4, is DTGVSQNPRHKITKRGQNVTFRCDPISEHNRLYWYRQTLGQGPEFLTYFQNEAQLEKSRLLSDRFSAERPKGSFSTLEIQRTEQGDSAMYLCASSLSEGIGKNIQYFGAGTRLSVL.

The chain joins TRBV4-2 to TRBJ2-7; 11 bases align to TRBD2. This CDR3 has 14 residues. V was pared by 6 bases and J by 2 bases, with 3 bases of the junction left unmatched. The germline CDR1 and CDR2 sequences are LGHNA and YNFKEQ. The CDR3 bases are TGTGCCAGCAGTCTAGCGGGAGGTACCTACGAGCAGTACTTC. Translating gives CASSLAGGTYEQYF.

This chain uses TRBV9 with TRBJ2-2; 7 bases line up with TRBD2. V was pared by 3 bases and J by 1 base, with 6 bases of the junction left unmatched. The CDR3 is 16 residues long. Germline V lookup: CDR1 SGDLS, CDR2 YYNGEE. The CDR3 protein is CASSGGASGNTGELFF. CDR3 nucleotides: TGTGCCAGCAGCGGAGGGGCTAGCGGGAACACCGGGGAGCTGTTTTTT.

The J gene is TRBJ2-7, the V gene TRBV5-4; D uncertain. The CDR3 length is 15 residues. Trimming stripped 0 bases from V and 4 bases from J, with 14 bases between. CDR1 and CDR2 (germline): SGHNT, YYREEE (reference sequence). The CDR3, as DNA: TGTGCCAGCAGCTTGGCCGCTAGTTCGAGTTACGAGCAGTACTTC. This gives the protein CASSLAASSSYEQYF.

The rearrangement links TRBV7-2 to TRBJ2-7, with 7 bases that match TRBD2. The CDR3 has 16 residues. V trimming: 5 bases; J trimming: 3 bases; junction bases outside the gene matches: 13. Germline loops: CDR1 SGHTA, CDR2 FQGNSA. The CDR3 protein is CASSPGDYKDLYEQYF. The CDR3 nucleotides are TGTGCCAGCAGCCCGGGGGACTATAAAGACCTCTACGAGCAGTACTTC.

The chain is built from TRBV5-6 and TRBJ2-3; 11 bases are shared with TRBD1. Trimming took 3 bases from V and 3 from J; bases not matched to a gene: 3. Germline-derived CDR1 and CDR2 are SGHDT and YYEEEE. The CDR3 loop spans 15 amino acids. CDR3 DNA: TGTGCCAGCAGCTCCGGGACAGGGGGAACAGATACGCAGTATTTT. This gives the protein CASSSGTGGTDTQYF. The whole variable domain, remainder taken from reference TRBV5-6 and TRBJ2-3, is DAGVTQSPTHLIKTRGQQVTLRCSPKSGHDTVSWYQQALGQGPQFIFQYYEEEERQRGNFPDRFSGHQFPNYSSELNVNALLLGDSALYLCASSSGTGGTDTQYFGPGTRLTVL.

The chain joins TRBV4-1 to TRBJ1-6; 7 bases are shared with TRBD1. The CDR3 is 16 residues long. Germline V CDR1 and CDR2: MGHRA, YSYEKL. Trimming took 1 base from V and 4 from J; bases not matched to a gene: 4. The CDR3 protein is CASSQGRDRYNSPLHF. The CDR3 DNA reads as TGCGCCAGCAGCCAAGGACGGGACAGATATAATTCACCCCTCCACTTT.

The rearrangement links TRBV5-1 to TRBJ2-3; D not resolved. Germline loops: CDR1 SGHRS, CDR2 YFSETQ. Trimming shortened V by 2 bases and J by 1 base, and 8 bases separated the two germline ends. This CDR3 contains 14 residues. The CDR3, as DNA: TGCGCCAGCAGCTTAGAGCAGGGCACAGATACGCAGTATTTT. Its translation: CASSLEQGTDTQYF.

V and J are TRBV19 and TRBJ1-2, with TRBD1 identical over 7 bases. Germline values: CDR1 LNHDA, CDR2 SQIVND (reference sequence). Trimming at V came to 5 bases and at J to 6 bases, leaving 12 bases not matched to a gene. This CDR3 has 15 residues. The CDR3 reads CASSFTQGDVHGYTF. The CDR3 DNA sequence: TGTGCCAGTAGTTTTACTCAGGGGGACGTCCATGGCTACACCTTC.

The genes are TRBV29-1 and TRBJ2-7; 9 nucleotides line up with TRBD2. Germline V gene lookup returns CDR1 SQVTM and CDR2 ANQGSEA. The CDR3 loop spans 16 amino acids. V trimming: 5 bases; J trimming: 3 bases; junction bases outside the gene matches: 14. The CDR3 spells CSVTLRNSGRVYEQYF. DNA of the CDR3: TGCAGCGTTACCCTCCGTAATAGCGGGAGAGTCTACGAGCAGTACTTC.

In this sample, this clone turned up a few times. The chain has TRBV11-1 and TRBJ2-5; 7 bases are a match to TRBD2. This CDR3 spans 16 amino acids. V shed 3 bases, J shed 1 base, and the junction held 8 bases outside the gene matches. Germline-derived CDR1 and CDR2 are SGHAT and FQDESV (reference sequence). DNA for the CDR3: TGTGCCAGCAGCTTTAACACGGGAGGCCTCCAAGAGACCCAGTACTTC. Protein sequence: CASSFNTGGLQETQYF.

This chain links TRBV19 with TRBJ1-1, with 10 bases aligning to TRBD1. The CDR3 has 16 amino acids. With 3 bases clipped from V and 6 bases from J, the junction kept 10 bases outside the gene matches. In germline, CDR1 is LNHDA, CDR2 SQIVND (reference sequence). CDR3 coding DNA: TGTGCCAGTAGTATGTCGGGGACAGGGGATATAGCTGAAGCTTTCTTT. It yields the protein CASSMSGTGDIAEAFF.

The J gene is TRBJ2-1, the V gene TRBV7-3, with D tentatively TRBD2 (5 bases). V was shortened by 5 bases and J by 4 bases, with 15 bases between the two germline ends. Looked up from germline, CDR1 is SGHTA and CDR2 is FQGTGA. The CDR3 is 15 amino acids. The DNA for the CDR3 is TGTGCCAGCAGCCTTGATGGCGGGCAGTACAATGAGCAGTTCTTC. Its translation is CASSLDGGQYNEQFF.

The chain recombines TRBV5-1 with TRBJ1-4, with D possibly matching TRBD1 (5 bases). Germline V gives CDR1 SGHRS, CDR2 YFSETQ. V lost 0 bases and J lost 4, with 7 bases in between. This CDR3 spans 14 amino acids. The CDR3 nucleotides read TGCGCCAGCAGCTTGGGACAGATTAATGAAAAACTGTTTTTT. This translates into CASSLGQINEKLFF.

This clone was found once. The DNA for the CDR3 is TGCGCCAGCAGCTTGGGGACGTCGGGACAAGGATCCTACAATGAGCAGTTCTTC. Its protein is CASSLGTSGQGSYNEQFF. The rearrangement links TRBV5-1 to TRBJ2-1, with a tentative D call TRBD1 (6 bases). The CDR3 has 18 amino acids. V was pared by 0 bases and J by 1 base, with 17 bases between. Germline CDR1 SGHRS, CDR2 YFSETQ.

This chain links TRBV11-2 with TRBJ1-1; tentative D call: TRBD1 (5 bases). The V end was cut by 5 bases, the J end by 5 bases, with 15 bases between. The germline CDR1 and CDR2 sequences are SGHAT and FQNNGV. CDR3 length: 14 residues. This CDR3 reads CASSPPAEGTEAFF. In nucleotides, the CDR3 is TGTGCCAGCAGCCCCCCCGCGGAGGGGACTGAAGCTTTCTTT. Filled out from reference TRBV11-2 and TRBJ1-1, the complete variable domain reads EAGVAQSPRYKIIEKRQSVAFWCNPISGHATLYWYQQILGQGPKLLIQFQNNGVVDDSQLPKDRFSAERLKGVDSTLKIQPAKLEDSAVYLCASSPPAEGTEAFFGQGTRLTVV.